This is a list of T cell receptor beta chains from one sample in a study of T-cell reconstitution after alpha-beta-depleted transplantation in children. TCRdb recomputed calls from the PCR reads with MiXCR, one row per CDR3 protein. In the table there are fewer than 400,000 distinct CDR3 sequences, around 25% of which are singletons. The sample was PBMCs, mostly from graft donor cells, taken 180 days after TCRalphabeta/CD19-depleted stem cell transplant. These receptors all stem from a male patient between 10 and 17 years old who had a stem cell transplant for acute lymphoblastic leukemia, so the T cells may come from the graft donor. Both conserved end residues are part of each CDR3. Fields, in order: CDR3 length, V gene, D gene, J gene, clone size, CDR3 DNA, CDR3 protein. D genes are given only for firm matches. Clone size is not always given. Where it is, it says once, few, many or a class for expanded clones.

>15|TRBV12-3/TRBV12-4|-|TRBJ2-2|-
TGTGCCAGCAGTTTGGACCAGGGATCAACCGGGGAGCTGTTTTTT
CASSLDQGSTGELFF
>16|TRBV4-1|-|TRBJ2-1|-
TGCGCCAGCAGCCAAGGAACAGGACATCTAATTGGGGAGCAGTTCTTC
CASSQGTGHLIGEQFF
>15|TRBV6-1|TRBD1|TRBJ1-3|few
TGTGCCAGCAACTCAAGACAGGGACCTGGAAACACCATATATTTT
CASNSRQGPGNTIYF
>14|TRBV20-1|-|TRBJ2-7|many
TGCAGTGTGGCGGGGACGGAGGAATACTACGAGCAGTACTTC
CSVAGTEEYYEQYF
>17|TRBV5-1|-|TRBJ2-7|-
TGCGCCAGCAGCTTGAAGTCCTACCAAATTAGCTCCTACGAGCAGTACTTC
CASSLKSYQISSYEQYF
>16|TRBV12-3/TRBV12-4|-|TRBJ1-2|few
TGTGCCAGCAGTTTAAATATATGGGGGGCCGCAGGTGGCTACACCTTC
CASSLNIWGAAGGYTF
>16|TRBV24-1|-|TRBJ2-3|-
TGTGCCACCAGTGATTTGCCGGGACTTTCCACAGATACGCAGTATTTT
CATSDLPGLSTDTQYF
>13|TRBV29-1|-|TRBJ1-1|few
TGCAGCGTCTCAGGGTTGATGAACACTGAAGCTTTCTTT
CSVSGLMNTEAFF
>14|TRBV20-1|TRBD1|TRBJ2-7|-
TGCAGTGCTAGGGCCGGACAGGGGGCGTACGAGCAGTACTTC
CSARAGQGAYEQYF
>15|TRBV5-5|-|TRBJ1-3|few
TGTGCCAGCAGCCCCCCGGGGTTCTACGGAAACACCATATATTTT
CASSPPGFYGNTIYF
>16|TRBV7-9|TRBD1|TRBJ1-1|-
TGTGCCAGCAGCCTTCGGACAGGGGGTTACTACACTGAAGCTTTCTTT
CASSLRTGGYYTEAFF
>13|TRBV9|-|TRBJ2-2|few
TGTGCCAGCAGCGTTGCCGGGACCGGGGAGCTGTTTTTT
CASSVAGTGELFF
>13|TRBV18|-|TRBJ2-7|-
TGTGCCAGCTCTCAAACCGTCGACTACGAGCAGTACTTC
CASSQTVDYEQYF
>11|TRBV29-1|-|TRBJ2-1|few
TGCAGCTTCGACTGGCGCGGGGAGCAGTTCTTC
CSFDWRGEQFF
>15|TRBV7-8|TRBD1|TRBJ2-7|-
TGTGCCAGCAGCTTGAGAGGGACAGGCGGCAACGAGCAGTACTTC
CASSLRGTGGNEQYF
>14|TRBV3-1|TRBD2|TRBJ2-5|few
TGTGCCAGCAGCCACCCCGGACTAGGAGAGACCCAGTACTTC
CASSHPGLGETQYF
>13|TRBV12-3/TRBV12-4|-|TRBJ2-7|few
TGTGCCAGCAGTTCTCTCGTGGCCTACGAGCAGTACTTC
CASSSLVAYEQYF
>14|TRBV7-6|TRBD2|TRBJ2-7|few
TGTGCCAGCAGCTTGAGCGGGAGGCACTACGAGCAGTACTTC
CASSLSGRHYEQYF
>12|TRBV27|-|TRBJ2-1|few
TGTGCCAGCAGTCCACAGGGTGATGAGCAGTTCTTC
CASSPQGDEQFF
>14|TRBV12-3/TRBV12-4|-|TRBJ2-7|many
TGTGCCAGCACCTTCGGTGGCATAGCCTACGAGCAGTACTTC
CASTFGGIAYEQYF
>12|TRBV5-6|-|TRBJ1-1|many
TGTGCCAGCAGCTTTCGGGACACTGAAGCTTTCTTT
CASSFRDTEAFF
>14|TRBV2|-|TRBJ2-5|once
TGTGCCAGCAGTGAATACTTTAGCAGAGAGACCCAGTACTTC
CASSEYFSRETQYF
>15|TRBV12-3/TRBV12-4|-|TRBJ1-4|-
TGTGCCAGCAGTCTGTACAGCGGACTTAATGAAAAACTGTTTTTT
CASSLYSGLNEKLFF
>16|TRBV2|-|TRBJ1-2|-
TGTGCCAGCAGTGAATCCGAGGATGGGCAGGATTATGGCTACACCTTC
CASSESEDGQDYGYTF
>16|TRBV9|TRBD2|TRBJ2-5|-
TGTGCCAGCAGCGTAGAGGGTCCGGGAGGGGAAGAGACCCAGTACTTC
CASSVEGPGGEETQYF
>14|TRBV5-1|-|TRBJ2-7|many
TGCGCCAGCAGCTTGGGGCTAGCTTCTTACGAGCAGTACTTC
CASSLGLASYEQYF
>14|TRBV7-8|-|TRBJ2-7|-
TGTGCCAGCAGCTTCCGGGCCCCGGCGGGCGAGCAGTACTTC
CASSFRAPAGEQYF
>15|TRBV4-1|-|TRBJ2-2|-
TGCGCCAGCAGGGGGGTAGGAGGGTACTCCGGGGAGCTGTTTTTT
CASRGVGGYSGELFF
>15|TRBV7-2|-|TRBJ2-6|few
TGTGCCAGCACCGGACGGAACTCTGGGGCCAACGTCCTGACTTTC
CASTGRNSGANVLTF
>15|TRBV6-5|-|TRBJ1-1|-
TGTGCCAGCAGTTCGAATCACCGACAGAACACTGAAGCTTTCTTT
CASSSNHRQNTEAFF
>14|TRBV4-1|-|TRBJ2-3|few
TGCGCCAGCAGCCAAACAGGGTTGGAAGATACGCAGTATTTT
CASSQTGLEDTQYF
>15|TRBV5-6|-|TRBJ2-5|-
TGTGCCAGCAGCCTGTTAGGGGCGAATCTGAAGACCCAGTACTTC
CASSLLGANLKTQYF
>17|TRBV21-1|-|TRBJ2-1|few
TGTGCCAGCAGCAAACGTTTGACGGGATCCTCCCACAATGAGCAGTTCTTC
CASSKRLTGSSHNEQFF
>16|TRBV19|TRBD2|TRBJ2-7|-
TGTGCCAGTAGTATAGTAGCTTCTAGCGGACGCTACGAGCAGTACTTC
CASSIVASSGRYEQYF
>15|TRBV19|-|TRBJ1-5|-
TGTGCCAGTAGACCTCAGGGATATGGCAATCAGCCCCAGCATTTT
CASRPQGYGNQPQHF
>13|TRBV12-3/TRBV12-4|TRBD1|TRBJ2-7|many
TGTGCCAGCAGTCCGACAGGGTCATACGAGCAGTACTTC
CASSPTGSYEQYF
>15|TRBV12-3/TRBV12-4|-|TRBJ2-7|few
TGTGCCAGCAGTTTACGGGACTGGCCCACCTACGAGCAGTACTTC
CASSLRDWPTYEQYF